This is a list of T cell receptor beta chains from one sample in a study of CXCR3-negative and CXCR3-positive naive CD8 T cells. TCRdb reprocessed the 5' RACE reads; each CDR3 protein has one entry and no DNA is given. The specimen's table records about 62,000 distinct CDR3 sequences. The sequenced sample consisted of naive CXCR3- CD8+ T cells from blood. Source of these receptors: a human donor in good health. Some clones in this sample may be carry-over from other donors' samples. Each CDR3 is given with its conserved first and last residue.

J gene: TRBJ2-4
V gene: TRBV12-3/TRBV12-4
CDR3 protein: CASNRGLLDIQYF

J gene: TRBJ2-7
V gene: TRBV7-3
CDR3 protein: CASSLTGTGEQYF

J gene: TRBJ2-7
V gene: TRBV12-3/TRBV12-4
CDR3 protein: CATGIVTYEQYF

J gene: TRBJ1-6
V gene: TRBV2
CDR3 protein: CASSRFPEPNSPLHF

J gene: TRBJ2-6
V gene: TRBV29-1
CDR3 protein: CSVEKLPDGLRSGANVLTF

J gene: TRBJ2-7
V gene: TRBV5-6
CDR3 protein: CASRLAGATPYEQYF

J gene: TRBJ2-1
V gene: TRBV20-1
CDR3 protein: CSASGSSSYNEQFF

J gene: TRBJ1-2
V gene: TRBV29-1
CDR3 protein: CSVVGGADYTF

J gene: TRBJ1-2
V gene: TRBV7-2
CDR3 protein: CASSLFAEWRGDSNGYTF

J gene: TRBJ1-6
V gene: TRBV3-1
CDR3 protein: CASSQDKGLSSYNSPLHF

J gene: TRBJ1-1
V gene: TRBV9
CDR3 protein: CASSAPGHPNTEAFF

J gene: TRBJ2-7
V gene: TRBV12-3/TRBV12-4
CDR3 protein: CASSLGRGQESYEQYF

J gene: TRBJ1-1
V gene: TRBV7-9
CDR3 protein: CASSLEGNPEAFF

J gene: TRBJ2-7
V gene: TRBV19
CDR3 protein: CASSFTRGGGSYEQYF

J gene: TRBJ1-2
V gene: TRBV12-3/TRBV12-4
CDR3 protein: CATEVGPSRGSLGGYTF

J gene: TRBJ1-5
V gene: TRBV7-9
CDR3 protein: CASRHSGENQPQHF

J gene: TRBJ2-7
V gene: TRBV14
CDR3 protein: CASSRTGDIYEQYF

J gene: TRBJ2-3
V gene: TRBV14
CDR3 protein: CASSQDEWDTQYF

J gene: TRBJ2-1
V gene: TRBV7-3
CDR3 protein: CASSRGGALYNEQFF

J gene: TRBJ2-5
V gene: TRBV9
CDR3 protein: CASSVEGTRAAQETQYF

J gene: TRBJ2-4
V gene: TRBV20-1
CDR3 protein: CSARDHPGALAKNIQYF

J gene: TRBJ2-2
V gene: TRBV7-9
CDR3 protein: CASSRTTPGGSGELFF

J gene: TRBJ2-1
V gene: TRBV6-2/TRBV6-3
CDR3 protein: CASTYILAGADEQFF

J gene: TRBJ1-4
V gene: TRBV28
CDR3 protein: CASTLTDSNEKLFF

J gene: TRBJ1-5
V gene: TRBV6-2/TRBV6-3
CDR3 protein: CASSPRGEVKMYRQPQHF

J gene: TRBJ1-4
V gene: TRBV7-2
CDR3 protein: CASSPDRVEKLFF

J gene: TRBJ2-1
V gene: TRBV20-1
CDR3 protein: CSAQGLPYNEQFF

J gene: TRBJ2-2
V gene: TRBV15
CDR3 protein: CATSRERGGPGELFF

J gene: TRBJ2-2
V gene: TRBV29-1
CDR3 protein: CSVAGDSETGELFF

J gene: TRBJ2-6
V gene: TRBV7-9
CDR3 protein: CASSFSPGSGANVLTF

J gene: TRBJ2-2
V gene: TRBV7-9
CDR3 protein: CASSSPFLGAEINTGELFF

J gene: TRBJ2-7
V gene: TRBV20-1
CDR3 protein: CSASWGHVFYEQYF

J gene: TRBJ2-1
V gene: TRBV20-1
CDR3 protein: CSARAVERGEYNEQFF

J gene: TRBJ1-1
V gene: TRBV3-1
CDR3 protein: CASTQGTGYGAEAFF

J gene: TRBJ2-3
V gene: TRBV20-1
CDR3 protein: CSARDEGYTDTQYF

J gene: TRBJ1-2
V gene: TRBV5-1
CDR3 protein: CASSHLTNYGYTF

J gene: TRBJ2-7
V gene: TRBV5-5
CDR3 protein: CASRAGTKIEQYF

J gene: TRBJ2-5
V gene: TRBV23-1
CDR3 protein: CASTRPEGIGDRETQYF

J gene: TRBJ1-6
V gene: TRBV15
CDR3 protein: CATSSSGTGFSPLHF

J gene: TRBJ2-5
V gene: TRBV7-9
CDR3 protein: CASSTVGGLETQYF

J gene: TRBJ2-2
V gene: TRBV20-1
CDR3 protein: CSARQDPNTGELFF

J gene: TRBJ1-2
V gene: TRBV29-1
CDR3 protein: CSVEDLRLRSNYGYTF

J gene: TRBJ2-1
V gene: TRBV5-6
CDR3 protein: CASSHFGTGPYNEQFF

J gene: TRBJ1-1
V gene: TRBV12-5
CDR3 protein: CASGFIQGPVNTEAFF

J gene: TRBJ2-2
V gene: TRBV5-1
CDR3 protein: CASSLWTDNTGELFF

J gene: TRBJ2-2
V gene: TRBV7-3
CDR3 protein: CASSFGPGAGTGELFF